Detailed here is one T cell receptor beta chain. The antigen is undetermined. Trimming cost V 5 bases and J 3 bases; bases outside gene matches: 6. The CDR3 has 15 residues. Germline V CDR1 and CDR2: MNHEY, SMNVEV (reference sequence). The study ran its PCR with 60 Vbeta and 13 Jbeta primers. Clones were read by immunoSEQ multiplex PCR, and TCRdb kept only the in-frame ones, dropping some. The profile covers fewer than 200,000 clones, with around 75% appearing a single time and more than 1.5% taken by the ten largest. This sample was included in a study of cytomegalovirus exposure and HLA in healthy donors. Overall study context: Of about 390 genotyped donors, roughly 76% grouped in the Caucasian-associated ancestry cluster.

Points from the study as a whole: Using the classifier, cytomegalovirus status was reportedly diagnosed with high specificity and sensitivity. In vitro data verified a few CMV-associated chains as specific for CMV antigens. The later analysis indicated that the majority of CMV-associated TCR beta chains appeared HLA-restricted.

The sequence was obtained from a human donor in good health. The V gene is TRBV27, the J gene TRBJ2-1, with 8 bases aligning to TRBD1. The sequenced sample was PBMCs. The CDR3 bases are TGTGCCAGCAGTATAGGGACAGGTAACTACAATGAGCAGTTCTTC. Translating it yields CASSIGTGNYNEQFF.